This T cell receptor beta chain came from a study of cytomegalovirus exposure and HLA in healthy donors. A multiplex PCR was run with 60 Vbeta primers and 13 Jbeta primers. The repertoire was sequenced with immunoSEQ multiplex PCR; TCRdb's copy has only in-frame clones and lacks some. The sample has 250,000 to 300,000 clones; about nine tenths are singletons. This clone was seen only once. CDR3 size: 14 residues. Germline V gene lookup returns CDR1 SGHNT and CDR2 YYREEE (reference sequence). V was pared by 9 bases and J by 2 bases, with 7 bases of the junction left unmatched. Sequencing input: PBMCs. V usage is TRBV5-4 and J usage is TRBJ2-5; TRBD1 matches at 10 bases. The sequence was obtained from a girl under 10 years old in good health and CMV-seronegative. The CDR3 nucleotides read TGTGCCACCCGACAGGGGGCCATACAAGAGACCCAGTACTTC. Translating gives CATRQGAIQETQYF. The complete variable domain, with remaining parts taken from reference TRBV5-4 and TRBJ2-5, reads ETGVTQSPTHLIKTRGQQVTLRCSSQSGHNTVSWYQQALGQGPQFIFQYYREEENGRGNFPPRFSGLQFPNYSSELNVNALELDDSALYLCATRQGAIQETQYFGPGTRLLVL.